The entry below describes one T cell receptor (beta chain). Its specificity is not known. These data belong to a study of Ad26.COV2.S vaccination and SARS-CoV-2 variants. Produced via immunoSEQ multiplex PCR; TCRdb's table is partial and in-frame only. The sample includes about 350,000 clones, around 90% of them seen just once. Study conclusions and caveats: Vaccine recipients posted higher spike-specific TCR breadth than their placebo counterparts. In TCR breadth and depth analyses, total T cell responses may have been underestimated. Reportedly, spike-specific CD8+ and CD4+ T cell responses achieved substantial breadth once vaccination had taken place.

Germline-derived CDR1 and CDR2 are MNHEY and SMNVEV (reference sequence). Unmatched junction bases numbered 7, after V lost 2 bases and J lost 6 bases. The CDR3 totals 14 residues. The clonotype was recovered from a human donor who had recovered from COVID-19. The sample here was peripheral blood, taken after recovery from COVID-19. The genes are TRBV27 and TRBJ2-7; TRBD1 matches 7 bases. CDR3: CASSLNDRASEQYF. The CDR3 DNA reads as TGTGCCAGCAGTTTAAATGACAGGGCAAGCGAGCAGTACTTC.